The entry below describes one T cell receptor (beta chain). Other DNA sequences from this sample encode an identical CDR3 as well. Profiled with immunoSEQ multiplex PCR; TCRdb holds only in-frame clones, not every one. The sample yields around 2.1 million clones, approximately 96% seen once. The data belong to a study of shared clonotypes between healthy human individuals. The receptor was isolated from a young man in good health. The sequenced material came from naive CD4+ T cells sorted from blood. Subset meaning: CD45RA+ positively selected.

CDR3 sequence (DNA): TGCGCCAGCAGCTTCCAGGAAAACACTGAAGCTTTCTTT. Residues: CASSFQENTEAFF. This chain links TRBV5-1 with TRBJ1-1; no firm D call. This CDR3 contains 13 residues. V was trimmed by 2 bases and J by 2 bases, leaving 7 bases between them. Germline CDR1 SGHRS, CDR2 YFSETQ.